This TCR beta chain was obtained from a study of technical replicates of blood from several donors. Produced via immunoSEQ multiplex PCR; TCRdb's table is partial and in-frame only. Of tens of thousands of clones listed, approximately 90% are singletons. This CDR3 is 14 amino acids long. CDR1 is SGHRS, CDR2 YFSETQ, per germline. The V gene end was trimmed by 0 bases and the J gene end by 8 bases; junction bases not matched to a gene: 2. The TCR originated in a human donor in good health. Some clones in this sample may be carry-over from other donors' samples. Sequencing was carried out using PBMCs. The rearrangement joins TRBV5-1 to TRBJ1-4, with TRBD1 matching over 9 bases. The CDR3 loop reads CASSLVTGGEKLFF. The CDR3 DNA follows: TGCGCCAGCAGCTTGGTGACAGGGGGGGAAAAACTGTTTTTT.